The source of this T cell receptor beta chain is a study of blood T cell repertoires in COVID-19. Study details: Acute-phase and convalescent COVID-19 samples originated in the United States, Italy and Spain. PBMCs, B-cell-depleted T cells, or T cells were the source of the cDNA or gDNA that made up the material.

A PCR-confirmed or clinician-diagnosed COVID-19 case had contacted exposed participants within 2 weeks of entry. The CDR3 is made up of 15 amino acids. Looked up from germline, CDR1 is WNHNN and CDR2 is SYGVQD (reference sequence). The ends lost 7 bases at V and 6 bases at J; junction bases unmatched: 6. Authors' analysis steps: Nucleated cell number was recorded as an estimate derived from reference gene primer amplification. The method was immunoSEQ multiplex PCR; TCRdb's version includes in-frame clones alone and lacks a portion of them. The DNA gave D and trimming, while V, J and clone size come from that table. The data hold 140,000 to 150,000 clones, with roughly 87% observed a single time.

The origin of this receptor is a woman in her 40s who had been exposed to COVID-19. V usage is TRBV10-1 and J usage is TRBJ2-1; 13 positions match TRBD2. Sequenced: PBMCs or T cells enriched from blood (not recorded which). The CDR3: CASNTGTSGVNEQFF. CDR3 sequence (DNA): TGCGCCAGCAATACCGGGACTAGCGGGGTCAATGAGCAGTTCTTC.